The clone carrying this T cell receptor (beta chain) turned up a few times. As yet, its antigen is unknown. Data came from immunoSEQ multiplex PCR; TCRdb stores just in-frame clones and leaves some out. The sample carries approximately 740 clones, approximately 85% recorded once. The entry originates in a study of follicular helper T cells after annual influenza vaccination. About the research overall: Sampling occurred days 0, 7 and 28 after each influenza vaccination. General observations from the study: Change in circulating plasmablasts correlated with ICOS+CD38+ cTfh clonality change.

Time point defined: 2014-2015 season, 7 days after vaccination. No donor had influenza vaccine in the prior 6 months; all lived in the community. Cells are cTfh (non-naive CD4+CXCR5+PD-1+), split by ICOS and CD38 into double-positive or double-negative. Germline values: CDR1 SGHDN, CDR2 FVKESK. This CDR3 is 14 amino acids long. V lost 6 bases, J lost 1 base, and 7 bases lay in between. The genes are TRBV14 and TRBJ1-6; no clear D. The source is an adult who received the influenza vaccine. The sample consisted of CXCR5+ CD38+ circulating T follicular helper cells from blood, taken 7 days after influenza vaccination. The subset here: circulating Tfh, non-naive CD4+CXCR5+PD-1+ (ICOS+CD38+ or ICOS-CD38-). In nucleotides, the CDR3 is TGTGCCAGCAGTCGGGGATCCTATAATTCACCCCTCCACTTT. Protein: CASSRGSYNSPLHF.